The rows below give T cell receptor beta chains drawn from one sample of a study of blood T cell repertoires in COVID-19. Sequencing was performed with immunoSEQ multiplex PCR; in TCRdb, only in-frame clones are kept and a portion is missing. Of roughly 120,000 clones listed, around 80% are singletons. Sequenced: peripheral blood. The receptors derive from a man between 65 and 85 years old with acute or convalescent COVID-19. CDR3s leave out the opening cysteine and the closing phenylalanine or tryptophan.

cdr3_aa,v_call
ASIPGVGEKLF,TRBV6-6
ASSLNGQGRETQY,TRBV7-2
ASSLVASGQDTQY,TRBV7-2
AWNLGGANQPQH,TRBV30
ASSLVGTGRYEQY,TRBV5-6
ASSLVHPGQGTGELF,TRBV11-2
AWSVIENTEAF,TRBV30
AWSVRSSLAGQSYEQY,TRBV30
ASSDNLAGINEQF,TRBV2
ASSQGYLGEQF,TRBV4-2
SAGNGSFGYT,TRBV29-1
ATTGTSGRVREQY,TRBV10-3
ASSFIAGGGF,TRBV7-8
ASSPTGEPLH,TRBV6-5
ASSYEPTPRAYEQY,TRBV6-5
ASSLVQGAQPQH,TRBV28
ASSYGQDSNYEQY,TRBV6-6
ASSLGQGVNSPLH,TRBV7-2
SARGDHEQY,TRBV20-1
ASSARGGINQPQH,TRBV27
SAMTGTSEAF,TRBV29-1
SVERQGTEKLF,TRBV29-1
ASRRPGQGSETQY,TRBV11-2
ASSLEGGNSPLH,TRBV19
ASSWAAGTSEAF,TRBV27
ASSPDGLTNYGYT,TRBV19
ASSQRNRLAGGETQY,TRBV5-1
ASGSLTSRSEQF,TRBV12-5
ASSGLGGEGTEAF,TRBV2
ASGREEQY,TRBV6-5
ASSLRGTGANVLT,TRBV7-6
ASRRGGVREKLF,TRBV2
ASSPGTPQF,TRBV11-2
ASSIGPGGQTQH,TRBV19
ASSASLPRGNEQF,TRBV11-1
ASISGTGGGEQY,TRBV28
SASAQQETQY,TRBV20-1
ASSLGDRPYEQY,TRBV28
ASSVDTSYEQY,TRBV9
ASSPTSGGGKNIQY,TRBV27
ASSLGAGAEQY,TRBV5-6
ASGRHTYEQY,TRBV6-5
ASSLGVTGLQPQH,TRBV28
ASAADSTSYEQY,TRBV19
ASSPRWGNGANVLT,TRBV7-8
ASSPGTASGYEQY,TRBV18
ASSGAGNYGYT,TRBV6-5
ASSQDPYGGDGYT,TRBV4-3
ATSATGSTDTQY,TRBV24-1
ASSSDTSGNTIY,TRBV7-2
ASSLVLAGGTDTQY,TRBV7-2
ASTTGPGSYEQY,TRBV7-9
ASSPGQLSYEQY,TRBV5-1
ASSPVIYSYNEQF,TRBV27
ASSLALPGQY,TRBV11-2